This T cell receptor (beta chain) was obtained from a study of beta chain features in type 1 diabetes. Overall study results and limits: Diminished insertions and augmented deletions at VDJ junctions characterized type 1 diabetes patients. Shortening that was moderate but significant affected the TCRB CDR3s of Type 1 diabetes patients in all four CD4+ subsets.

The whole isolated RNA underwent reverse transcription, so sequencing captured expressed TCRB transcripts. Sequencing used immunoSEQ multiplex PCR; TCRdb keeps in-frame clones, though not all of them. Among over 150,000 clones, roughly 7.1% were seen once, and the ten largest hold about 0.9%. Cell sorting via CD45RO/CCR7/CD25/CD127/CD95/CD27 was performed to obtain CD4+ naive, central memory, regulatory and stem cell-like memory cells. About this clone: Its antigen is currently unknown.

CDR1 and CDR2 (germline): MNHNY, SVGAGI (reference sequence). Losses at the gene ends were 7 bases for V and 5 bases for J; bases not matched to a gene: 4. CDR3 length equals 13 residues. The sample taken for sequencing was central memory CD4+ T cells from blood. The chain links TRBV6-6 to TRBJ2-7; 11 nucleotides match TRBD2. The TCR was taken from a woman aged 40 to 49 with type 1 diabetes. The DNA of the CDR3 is TGTGCCAGCAATCTAGCGGGAGGACACGAGCAGTACTTC. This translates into CASNLAGGHEQYF.